This T cell receptor beta chain was observed in a study of naive and memory T cell subsets. Overall study findings and caveats: Over 90% of naive TCR sequences appeared only once after error correction, unlike memory subsets. Especially in CD8 cells, naive repertoires contained a few larger clonotypes, possibly CD45RA-re-expressing memory cells.

CDR1 is LGHDT and CDR2 is YNNKEL in the germline V gene (reference sequence). Trimming shortened V by 2 bases and J by 2 bases, and 22 bases separated the two germline ends. CDR3 length equals 19 residues. An equimolar mix of two oligonucleotides served as the beta constant-region primer for TRBC1 and TRBC2. The ligated cDNA underwent four PCR rounds using SP2 and nested alpha and beta constant-region primers. MiXCR, applied by TCRdb to the UMI-ligation and nested PCR reads, yields one record per CDR3 protein. This sample has approximately 80,000 distinct CDR3 sequences, with approximately 10% found just once. Notes on this clonotype: Its antigen is as yet unknown.

The sample comprised naive CD8+ T cells from blood. The chain is built from TRBV3-1 and TRBJ2-1, with no clear D. This sequence originates from a human donor in good health. CDR3 nucleotide sequence: TGTGCCAGCAGCCAAAGGCTGAAAGGTGCCCCCACCCCCTACAATGAGCAGTTCTTC. This gives the protein CASSQRLKGAPTPYNEQFF.